This is a list of T cell receptor beta chains from one sample in a study of T cell repertoires in cytomegalovirus infection. These receptors' targets are unknown. TCRdb reprocessed the reads via MiXCR and lists one record per CDR3 protein. The data hold 71,000 or so distinct CDR3 sequences, with 20% observed a single time. Sequenced material: CD8+ T cells from cultured PBMCs, taken from culture after CMV antigen stimulation. Receptors originate from a human donor in good health (CMV status not recorded). Some clones in this sample may be carry-over from other donors' samples. CDR3s include the opening cysteine and the closing phenylalanine or tryptophan. Each record gives: V gene, J gene, clone size, D gene, CDR3 DNA, CDR3 protein. The D gene is left open where the match is weak. Not all rows give a size; the values are once, few, many and, for expanded clones, a class.

>TRBV4-3|TRBJ1-2|few|NA
TGCGCCAGCAGCCAAGCTGGGCTTGGCTACACCTTC
CASSQAGLGYTF
>TRBV12-3/TRBV12-4|TRBJ2-7|few|NA
TGTGCCAGCAGTTTAGGGGGTTTCTCCTACGAGCAGTACTTC
CASSLGGFSYEQYF
>TRBV7-2|TRBJ2-3|NA|TRBD2
TGTGCCAGCAGCTTAACGGGGGGGCGTATAGATACGCAGTATTTT
CASSLTGGRIDTQYF
>TRBV27|TRBJ2-7|NA|NA
TGTGCCAGCAGCCACACTTCCTACGAGCAGTACTTC
CASSHTSYEQYF
>TRBV6-1|TRBJ1-1|many|NA
TGTGCCAGCAGTGAAGGACAGCTTGAAGCTTTCTTT
CASSEGQLEAFF
>TRBV6-5|TRBJ2-1|NA|NA
TGTGCCAGCAGTTACACGGGTTACAATGAGCAGTTCTTC
CASSYTGYNEQFF
>TRBV10-3|TRBJ1-1|NA|NA
TGTGCCATCAGTGATAACACTGAAGCTTTCTTT
CAISDNTEAFF
>TRBV28|TRBJ1-3|NA|TRBD1
TGTGCCACCGACGACCATTTCGACAGGGGTGGACCTGGAAACACCATATATTTT
CATDDHFDRGGPGNTIYF
>TRBV12-3/TRBV12-4|TRBJ1-2|NA|NA
TGTGCCAGCAGTTTTTCGGCTCAAGCAGGCTACACCTTC
CASSFSAQAGYTF
>TRBV11-2|TRBJ1-2|NA|TRBD1
TGTGCCAGCAGCTTGACGAAGACAGGGGGTTATGGCTACACCTTC
CASSLTKTGGYGYTF
>TRBV5-1|TRBJ1-1|once|NA
TGCGCCAGCAGCTTGGACACAAATGAAGCTTTCTTT
CASSLDTNEAFF
>TRBV19|TRBJ1-1|few|NA
TGTGCCAGTTTAGAGGCCCTGAACACTGAAGCTTTCTTT
CASLEALNTEAFF
>TRBV7-8|TRBJ2-5|NA|TRBD2
TGTGCCAGCAGCTTGTTTAGCGGGGGGGCACAAGAGACCCAGTACTTC
CASSLFSGGAQETQYF
>TRBV12-3/TRBV12-4|TRBJ2-1|NA|NA
TGTGCCAGCAGTTGGAAGGGGGTCTCCTACAATGAGCAGTTCTTC
CASSWKGVSYNEQFF
>TRBV7-2|TRBJ2-3|NA|TRBD2
TGTGCCAGCAGCTTAAGGCAGGGAGGGACAGATACGCAGTATTTT
CASSLRQGGTDTQYF
>TRBV7-8|TRBJ2-5|few|NA
TGTGCCAGCAGCCCCTCGGGGAGCAGGGGATTTCAAGAGACCCAGTACTTC
CASSPSGSRGFQETQYF
>TRBV11-2|TRBJ1-5|NA|NA
TGTGCCAGCAGCTTAGTTAACCCGGGGGGAAATCAGCCCCAGCATTTT
CASSLVNPGGNQPQHF
>TRBV12-3/TRBV12-4|TRBJ2-7|NA|NA
TGTGCCAGCAGTGGGGCCCTCGGGGCCCTCTCCTACGAGCAGTACTTC
CASSGALGALSYEQYF
>TRBV6-2/TRBV6-3|TRBJ2-7|NA|TRBD1
TGTGCCAGCAGTTCTCCTTGGACAGGCCCCGCCTTCTACGAGCAGTACTTC
CASSSPWTGPAFYEQYF
>TRBV28|TRBJ2-7|NA|NA
TGTGCCAGCAGTCCCAGGGTAGGTAGCTACGAGCAGTACTTC
CASSPRVGSYEQYF
>TRBV11-2|TRBJ2-1|many|TRBD2
TGTGCCAGTCTAGAAGGACTAGCGGGGACGTCTCCGTTCTTC
CASLEGLAGTSPFF
>TRBV25-1|TRBJ2-5|few|NA
TGTGCCAGCAGTGAATATATTGGCTCTACTGGGGAGACCCAGTACTTC
CASSEYIGSTGETQYF
>TRBV6-5|TRBJ2-7|few|TRBD1
TGTGCCAGCAGTTACGGGGGCAGGGGGTCCTACGAGCAGTACTTC
CASSYGGRGSYEQYF
>TRBV7-9|TRBJ1-1|NA|TRBD1
TGTGCCAGCAGCTGGTACCCGGGACAGGGTAAAACTGAAGCTTTCTTT
CASSWYPGQGKTEAFF
>TRBV27|TRBJ1-5|NA|NA
TGTGCCAGCAGTTTACAGGTCCCTATTAATAGCAATCAGCCCCAGCATTTT
CASSLQVPINSNQPQHF
>TRBV7-7|TRBJ2-2|few|NA
TGTGCTAGCAGCTTACACACCGGGGAGCTGTTTTTT
CASSLHTGELFF
>TRBV7-2|TRBJ2-3|many|NA
TGTGCCAGCAGCTCGTTGGGAAGCACAGATACGCAGTATTTT
CASSSLGSTDTQYF
>TRBV24-1|TRBJ2-6|NA|NA
TGTGCCACCAGTGGTACAGGAGCTGGGGCCAACGGCCTGACTTTC
CATSGTGAGANGLTF
>TRBV7-8|TRBJ1-1|few|NA
TGTGCCAGCAGCTCTACCGGTAGACCTGAAGCTTTCTTT
CASSSTGRPEAFF
>TRBV7-2|TRBJ2-3|few|TRBD1
TGTGCCAGCAGCTTAGTCTCATTGACAGGGACAGATACGCAGTATTTT
CASSLVSLTGTDTQYF
>TRBV28|TRBJ1-6|many|TRBD1
TGTGCCAGCAGCTTGACAGGGGATGTTTCACCCCTCCACTTT
CASSLTGDVSPLHF
>TRBV7-6|TRBJ2-1|many|NA
TGTGCCAGCAGCCTACTCAGCGGGCCTTCCTACAATGAGCAGTTCTTC
CASSLLSGPSYNEQFF
>TRBV12-3/TRBV12-4|TRBJ2-7|NA|NA
TGTGCCAGCAGTTTAAGCGCCAGCTACGAGCAGTACTTC
CASSLSASYEQYF
>TRBV7-2|TRBJ2-7|NA|NA
TGTGCCAGCAGCTTACCTGGCTGGACTGGTAGGGAGCAGTACTTC
CASSLPGWTGREQYF
>TRBV11-2|TRBJ2-2|NA|NA
TGTGCCAGCAGCTCCCTCAGGGCCGAGGCCGGGGAGCTGTTTTTT
CASSSLRAEAGELFF
>TRBV4-2|TRBJ2-2|few|NA
TGTGCCAGCAGCCAAGAAGGGGGGGCGACCGGGGAGCTGTTTTTT
CASSQEGGATGELFF
>TRBV6-1|TRBJ2-7|NA|NA
TGTGCCAGCAGTGAAAGAGATATCTCAGTACAGCCCGAGCAGTACTTC
CASSERDISVQPEQYF